These 3 T cell receptor beta chains share one sample of origin, sequenced in a study of blood T cells in healthy people across ages. For the second PCR, which ran for about 7 to 11 cycles, a sample-barcoded 5' primer and a J-beta primer mix were used. Each CDR3 protein is one row after TCRdb ran MiXCR on the 5' RACE reads. The sample includes roughly 550,000 distinct CDR3 sequences, about 25% seen only once; the top ten take less than 9%. The sample was also reused in another study, on T cells of mothers and their children.

Sequenced input: blood. The receptors were sampled from a boy aged 5 to 17 in good health.

This clonotype was seen ten or more times. One end of the junction does not line up with germline, which may come from a read error. The chain carries TRBV2 and TRBJ2-5; D unclear. The CDR3 covers 15 residues. Germline loops: CDR1 SNHLY, CDR2 FYNNEI. CDR3 loop: CASSEVSVSQDTQYF. The CDR3 nucleotides read TGTGCCAGCAGTGAAGTGAGCGTCAGTCAAGATACCCAGTACTTC.

The chain has TRBV28 and TRBJ2-1; the D gene is possibly TRBD2 (6 bases). From germline, CDR1 is MDHEN and CDR2 SYDVKM. There are 16 residues in the CDR3. V lost 7 bases, J lost 7 bases, and 23 bases lay in between. The CDR3 here is CASTLRGGTFGNEQFF. CDR3 bases: TGTGCCAGCACCCTTCGTGGGGGGACGTTCGGGAATGAGCAGTTCTTC.

This clonotype occurred a few times. V is TRBV12-3 or TRBV12-4 and J is TRBJ2-2; D is ambiguous. The CDR3 runs to 14 residues. V dropped 1 base and J dropped 7 bases, with 10 bases sitting between them. This chain's CDR3 is CASSLVALVGELFF. The DNA of the CDR3 is TGTGCCAGCAGTTTAGTGGCCCTAGTCGGGGAGCTGTTTTTT.